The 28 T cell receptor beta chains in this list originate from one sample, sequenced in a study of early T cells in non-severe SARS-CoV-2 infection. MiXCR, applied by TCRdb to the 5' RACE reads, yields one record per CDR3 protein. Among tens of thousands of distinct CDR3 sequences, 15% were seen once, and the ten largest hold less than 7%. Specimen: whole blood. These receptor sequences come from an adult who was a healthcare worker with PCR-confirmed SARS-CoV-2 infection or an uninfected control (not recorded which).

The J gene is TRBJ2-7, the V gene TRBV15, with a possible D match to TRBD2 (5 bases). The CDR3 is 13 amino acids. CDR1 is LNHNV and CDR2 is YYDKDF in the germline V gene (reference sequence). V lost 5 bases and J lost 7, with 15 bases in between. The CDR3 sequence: CATSGGPQQEQYF. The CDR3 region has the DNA TGTGCCACCAGCGGCGGGCCCCAGCAGGAGCAGTACTTC.

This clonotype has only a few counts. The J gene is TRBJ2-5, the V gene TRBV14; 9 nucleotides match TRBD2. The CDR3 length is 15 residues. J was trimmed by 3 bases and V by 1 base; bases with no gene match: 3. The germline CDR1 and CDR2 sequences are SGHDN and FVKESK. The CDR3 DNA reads TGTGCCAGCAGCCAAGCAATAGCGGGAGAAGAGACCCAGTACTTC. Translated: CASSQAIAGEETQYF. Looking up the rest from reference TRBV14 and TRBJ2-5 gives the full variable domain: EAGVTQFPSHSVIEKGQTVTLRCDPISGHDNLYWYRRVMGKEIKFLLHFVKESKQDESGMPNNRFLAERTGGTYSTLKVQPAELEDSGVYFCASSQAIAGEETQYFGPGTRLLVL.

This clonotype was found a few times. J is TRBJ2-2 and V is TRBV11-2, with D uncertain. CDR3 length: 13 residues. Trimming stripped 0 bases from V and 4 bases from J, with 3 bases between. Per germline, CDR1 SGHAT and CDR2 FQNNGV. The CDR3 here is CASSLDPTGELFF. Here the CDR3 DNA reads TGTGCCAGCAGCTTAGATCCCACCGGGGAGCTGTTTTTT.

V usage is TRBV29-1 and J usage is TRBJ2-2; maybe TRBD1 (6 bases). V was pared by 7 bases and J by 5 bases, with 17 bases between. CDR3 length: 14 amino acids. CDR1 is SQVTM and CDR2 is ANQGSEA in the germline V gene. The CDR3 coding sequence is TGCAGCGCCGTACAGGGTTGGGGAACCGGGGAGCTGTTTTTT. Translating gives CSAVQGWGTGELFF.

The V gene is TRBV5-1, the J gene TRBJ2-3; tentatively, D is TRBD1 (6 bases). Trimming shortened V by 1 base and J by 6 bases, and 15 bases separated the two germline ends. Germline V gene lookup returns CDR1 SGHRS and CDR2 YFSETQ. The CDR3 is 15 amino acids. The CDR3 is CASSLSATGRDTQYF. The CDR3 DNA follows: TGCGCCAGCAGCTTGTCTGCGACAGGACGGGATACGCAGTATTTT.

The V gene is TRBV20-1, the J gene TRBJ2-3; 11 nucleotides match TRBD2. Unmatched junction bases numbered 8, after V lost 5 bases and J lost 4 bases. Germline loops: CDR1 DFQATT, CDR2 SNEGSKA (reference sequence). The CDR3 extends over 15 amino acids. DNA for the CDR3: TGCAGTGCTCCCCCGACTAGCGGGACAGCAGATACGCAGTATTTT. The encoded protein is CSAPPTSGTADTQYF.

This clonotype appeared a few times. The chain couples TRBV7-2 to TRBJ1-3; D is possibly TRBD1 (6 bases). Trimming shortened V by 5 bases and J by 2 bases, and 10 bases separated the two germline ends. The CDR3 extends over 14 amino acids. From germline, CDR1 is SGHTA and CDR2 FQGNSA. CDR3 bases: TGTGCCAGCAGCCCTACAGGGACTGGAAACACCATATATTTT. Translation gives CASSPTGTGNTIYF.

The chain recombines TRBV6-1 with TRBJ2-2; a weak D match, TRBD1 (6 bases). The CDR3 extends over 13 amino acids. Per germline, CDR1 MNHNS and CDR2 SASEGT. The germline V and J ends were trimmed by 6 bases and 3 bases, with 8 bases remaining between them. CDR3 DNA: TGTGCCAGCAGGTACAGGGACACCGGGGAGCTGTTTTTT. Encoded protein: CASRYRDTGELFF.

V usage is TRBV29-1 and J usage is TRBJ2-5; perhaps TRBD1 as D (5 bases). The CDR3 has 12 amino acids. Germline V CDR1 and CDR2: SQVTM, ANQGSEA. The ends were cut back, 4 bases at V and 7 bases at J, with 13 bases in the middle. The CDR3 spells CSVVTDLGTQYF. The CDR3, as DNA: TGCAGCGTTGTGACAGACCTGGGGACCCAGTACTTC.

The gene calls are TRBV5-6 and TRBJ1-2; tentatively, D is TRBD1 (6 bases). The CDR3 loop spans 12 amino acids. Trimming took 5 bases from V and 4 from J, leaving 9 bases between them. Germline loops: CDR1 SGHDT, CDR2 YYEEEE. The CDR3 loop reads CASSTGLYGYTF. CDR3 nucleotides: TGTGCCAGCAGTACAGGGCTCTATGGCTACACCTTC. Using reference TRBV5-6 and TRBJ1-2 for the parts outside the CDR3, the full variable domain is DAGVTQSPTHLIKTRGQQVTLRCSPKSGHDTVSWYQQALGQGPQFIFQYYEEEERQRGNFPDRFSGHQFPNYSSELNVNALLLGDSALYLCASSTGLYGYTFGSGTRLTVV.

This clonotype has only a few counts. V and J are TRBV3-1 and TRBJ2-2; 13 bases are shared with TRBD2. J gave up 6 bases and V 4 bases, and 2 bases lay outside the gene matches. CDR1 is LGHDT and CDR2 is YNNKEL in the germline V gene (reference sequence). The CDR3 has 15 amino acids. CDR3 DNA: TGTGCCAGCAGCCCACTAGCGGGAGGGCCCGGGGAGCTGTTTTTT. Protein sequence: CASSPLAGGPGELFF.

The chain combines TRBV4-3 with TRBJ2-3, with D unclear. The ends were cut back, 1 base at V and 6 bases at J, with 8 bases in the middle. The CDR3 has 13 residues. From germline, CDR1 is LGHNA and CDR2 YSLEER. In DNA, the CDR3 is TGCGCCAGCAGCCAAGTGATCCCTGATACGCAGTATTTT. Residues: CASSQVIPDTQYF.

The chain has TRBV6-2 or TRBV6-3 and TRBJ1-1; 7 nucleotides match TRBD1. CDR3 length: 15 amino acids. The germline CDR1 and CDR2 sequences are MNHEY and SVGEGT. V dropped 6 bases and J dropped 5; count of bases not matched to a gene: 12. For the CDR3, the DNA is TGTGCCAGCAGACCACGACAGGGTATGGGGACTGAAGCTTTCTTT. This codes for CASRPRQGMGTEAFF.

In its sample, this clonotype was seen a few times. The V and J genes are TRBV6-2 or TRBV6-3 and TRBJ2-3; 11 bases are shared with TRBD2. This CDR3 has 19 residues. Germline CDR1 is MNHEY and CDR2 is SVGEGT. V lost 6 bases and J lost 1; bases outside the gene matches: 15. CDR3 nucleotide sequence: TGTGCCAGCAGGGACTCTAGCGGGAGGAATCCAGCTGGCACAGATACGCAGTATTTT. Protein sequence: CASRDSSGRNPAGTDTQYF.

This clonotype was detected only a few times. CDR3 protein: CASSQDLGSGANVLTF. For the CDR3, the DNA is TGCGCCAGCAGCCAAGATCTGGGCTCTGGGGCCAACGTCCTGACTTTC. The chain has TRBV4-1 and TRBJ2-6; no firm D call. Per the germline V gene, CDR1 is MGHRA and CDR2 is YSYEKL. The CDR3 covers 16 residues. With 0 bases removed from V and 0 bases from J, the gap between germline ends came to 6 bases.

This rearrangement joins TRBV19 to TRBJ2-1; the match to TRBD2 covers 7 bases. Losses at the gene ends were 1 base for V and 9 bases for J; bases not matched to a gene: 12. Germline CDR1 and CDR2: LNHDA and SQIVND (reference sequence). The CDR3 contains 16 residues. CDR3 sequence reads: CASSIGVAGELAEQFF. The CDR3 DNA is TGTGCCAGTAGTATAGGCGTGGCGGGAGAGCTAGCTGAGCAGTTCTTC.

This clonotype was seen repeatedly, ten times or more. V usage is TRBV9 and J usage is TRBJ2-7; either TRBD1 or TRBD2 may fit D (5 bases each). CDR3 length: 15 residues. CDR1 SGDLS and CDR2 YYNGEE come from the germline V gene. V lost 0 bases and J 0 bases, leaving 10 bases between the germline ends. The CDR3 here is CASSVGQGPSYEQYF. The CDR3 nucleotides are TGTGCCAGCAGCGTAGGCCAGGGACCCTCCTACGAGCAGTACTTC.

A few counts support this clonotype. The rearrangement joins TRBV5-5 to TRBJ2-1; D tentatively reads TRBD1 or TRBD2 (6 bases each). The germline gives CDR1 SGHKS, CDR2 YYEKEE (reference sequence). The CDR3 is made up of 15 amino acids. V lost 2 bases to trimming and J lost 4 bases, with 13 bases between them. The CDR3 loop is CASSFWGAQYNEQFF. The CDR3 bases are TGTGCCAGCAGCTTTTGGGGGGCTCAGTACAATGAGCAGTTCTTC.

The CDR3 is CASTVDRGLWPQHF. Here the CDR3 DNA reads TGTGCCAGTACCGTTGACAGGGGCCTTTGGCCCCAGCATTTT. The V and J genes are TRBV19 and TRBJ1-5; 8 positions match TRBD1. CDR1 is LNHDA and CDR2 is SQIVND in the germline V gene (reference sequence). Trimming took 7 bases from V and 9 from J; bases not matched to a gene: 11. The CDR3 covers 14 residues.

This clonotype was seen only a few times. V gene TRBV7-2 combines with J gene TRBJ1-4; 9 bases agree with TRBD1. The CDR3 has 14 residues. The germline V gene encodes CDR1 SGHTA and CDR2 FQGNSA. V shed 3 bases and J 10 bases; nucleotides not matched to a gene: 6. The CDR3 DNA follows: TGTGCCAGCAGCTTCCAGACAGGGGGGGGAAAACTGTTTTTT. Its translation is CASSFQTGGGKLFF.

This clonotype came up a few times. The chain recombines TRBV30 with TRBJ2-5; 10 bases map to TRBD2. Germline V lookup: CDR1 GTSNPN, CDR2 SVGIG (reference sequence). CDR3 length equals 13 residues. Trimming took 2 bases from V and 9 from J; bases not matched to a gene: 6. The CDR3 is CAWSLLAGSSQYF. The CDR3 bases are TGTGCCTGGAGTTTACTAGCGGGATCTTCCCAGTACTTC.

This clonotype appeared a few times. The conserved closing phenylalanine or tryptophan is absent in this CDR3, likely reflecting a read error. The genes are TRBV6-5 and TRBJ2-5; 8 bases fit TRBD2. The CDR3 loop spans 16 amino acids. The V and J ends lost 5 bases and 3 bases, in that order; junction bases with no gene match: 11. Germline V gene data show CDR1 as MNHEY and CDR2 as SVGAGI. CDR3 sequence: CASSLTSGIGEETQYS. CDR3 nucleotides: TGTGCCAGCAGTCTTACTAGCGGAATTGGGGAAGAGACCCAGTACTCC.

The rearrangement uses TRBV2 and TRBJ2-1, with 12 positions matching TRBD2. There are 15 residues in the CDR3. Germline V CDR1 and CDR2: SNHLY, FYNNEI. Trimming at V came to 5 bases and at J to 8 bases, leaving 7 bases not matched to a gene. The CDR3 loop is CASSRLAGVVHEQFF. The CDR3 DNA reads TGTGCCAGCAGTCGACTAGCGGGAGTAGTCCATGAGCAGTTCTTC. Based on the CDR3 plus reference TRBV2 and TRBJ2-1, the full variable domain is EPEVTQTPSHQVTQMGQEVILRCVPISNHLYFYWYRQILGQKVEFLVSFYNNEISEKSEIFDDQFSVERPDGSNFTLKIRSTKLEDSAMYFCASSRLAGVVHEQFFGPGTRLTVL.

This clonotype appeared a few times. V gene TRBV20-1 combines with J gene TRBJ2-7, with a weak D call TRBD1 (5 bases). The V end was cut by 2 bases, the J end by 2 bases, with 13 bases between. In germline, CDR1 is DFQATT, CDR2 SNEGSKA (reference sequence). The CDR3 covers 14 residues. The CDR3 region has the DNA TGCAGTGCTAGACCCCAGGGTCCCGCCTACGAGCAGTACTTC. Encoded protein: CSARPQGPAYEQYF.

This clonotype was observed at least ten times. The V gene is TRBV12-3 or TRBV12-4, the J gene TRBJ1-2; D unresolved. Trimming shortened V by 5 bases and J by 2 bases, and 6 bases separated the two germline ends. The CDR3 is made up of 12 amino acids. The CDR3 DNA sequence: TGTGCCAGCAGTCAGATGAACTATGGCTACACCTTC. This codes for CASSQMNYGYTF.

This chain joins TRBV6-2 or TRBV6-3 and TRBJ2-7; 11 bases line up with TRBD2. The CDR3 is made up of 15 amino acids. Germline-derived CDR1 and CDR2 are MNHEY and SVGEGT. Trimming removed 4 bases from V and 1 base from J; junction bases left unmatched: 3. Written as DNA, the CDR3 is TGTGCCAGCAGTTCCGGGACTAGCGGATCCTACGAGCAGTACTTC. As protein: CASSSGTSGSYEQYF.

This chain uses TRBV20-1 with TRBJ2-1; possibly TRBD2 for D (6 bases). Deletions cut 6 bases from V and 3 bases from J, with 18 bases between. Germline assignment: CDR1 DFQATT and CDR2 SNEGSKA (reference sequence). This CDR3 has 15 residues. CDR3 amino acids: CSARKGLTDYNEQFF. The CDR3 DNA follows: TGCAGTGCCCGGAAGGGACTCACCGACTACAATGAGCAGTTCTTC.

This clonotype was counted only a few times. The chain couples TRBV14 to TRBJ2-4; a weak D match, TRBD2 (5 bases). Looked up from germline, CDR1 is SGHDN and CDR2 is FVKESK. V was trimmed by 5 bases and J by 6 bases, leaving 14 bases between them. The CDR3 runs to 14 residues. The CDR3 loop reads CASSEPGVGNIQYF. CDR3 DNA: TGTGCCAGCAGCGAACCCGGGGTGGGAAACATTCAGTACTTC.